Each of the 18 T cell receptor beta chains below was sequenced from the same sample in a study of cytomegalovirus exposure and HLA in healthy donors. The PCR employed 60 Vbeta primers together with 13 Jbeta primers. Sequencing was performed with immunoSEQ multiplex PCR; in TCRdb, only in-frame clones are kept and a portion is missing. Here the sample spans some 140,000 clones, roughly 80% being singletons. The sequenced material came from PBMCs. The receptors come from a woman aged 40-49 years in good health and CMV-seronegative.

This clone was found a few times. The chain carries TRBV2 and TRBJ1-5; D is unresolved. The V gene lost 2 bases and the J gene lost 4 bases, with 12 bases spanning the gap. The CDR3 is 15 residues long. Germline CDR1 SNHLY, CDR2 FYNNEI. The CDR3 here is CASSESLLRNQPQHF. DNA of the CDR3: TGTGCCAGCAGTGAATCCCTACTCCGGAATCAGCCCCAGCATTTT.

CDR3 in DNA: TGTGCCAGCAGCTTGGGGCAGGGGGACGGCTATGGCTACACCTTC. It specifies CASSLGQGDGYGYTF. The V call is TRBV5-4, the J call TRBJ1-2; 7 bases are a match to TRBD1. Losses at the gene ends were 0 bases for V and 4 bases for J; bases not matched to a gene: 6. The CDR3 has 15 amino acids. Germline V lookup: CDR1 SGHNT, CDR2 YYREEE (reference sequence).

The chain recombines TRBV5-8 with TRBJ2-3; D perhaps matches TRBD1 (6 bases). V gave up 2 bases and J gave up 0 bases, with 13 bases separating them. In germline, CDR1 is SGHTS, CDR2 YDEGEE. The CDR3 is 16 residues long. In nucleotides, the CDR3 is TGTGCCAGCAGCTTAGCAAGACAGGCTAGCACAGATACGCAGTATTTT. It yields the protein CASSLARQASTDTQYF.

The DNA of the CDR3 is TGTGCCAGCAGTAAAAGGCGGTATGGCTACACCTTC. Its translation: CASSKRRYGYTF. The gene calls are TRBV28 and TRBJ1-2; D gene ambiguous. This CDR3 is built from 12 residues. Between the trimmed V and J ends, which lost 5 bases and 5 bases, there was a span of 9 bases. Germline-derived CDR1 and CDR2 are MDHEN and SYDVKM.

The gene calls are TRBV4-2 and TRBJ2-1, with 11 positions matching TRBD2. The CDR3 consists of 17 residues. V was clipped by 3 bases and J by 7 bases; unmatched bases: 11. The germline V gene encodes CDR1 LGHNA and CDR2 YNFKEQ. The CDR3 coding sequence is TGTGCCAGCAGCCATATAGCGGGAGGGCCTCCTTTGAATGAGCAGTTCTTC. Its translation: CASSHIAGGPPLNEQFF.

V gene TRBV7-9 combines with J gene TRBJ1-2; 7 bases are shared with TRBD1. V was clipped by 4 bases and J by 8 bases; unmatched bases: 7. Germline CDR1 is SEHNR and CDR2 is FQNEAQ (reference sequence). This CDR3 comprises 13 residues. The CDR3 sequence: CASSSLGTEGYTF. The CDR3 DNA sequence: TGTGCCAGCAGCTCACTTGGGACAGAAGGCTACACCTTC.

The rearrangement links TRBV27 to TRBJ2-2; 7 nucleotides match TRBD1. Germline trimming cut 2 bases from V and 4 bases from J; bases unmatched to any gene: 4. Looked up from germline, CDR1 is MNHEY and CDR2 is SMNVEV (reference sequence). This CDR3 spans 15 amino acids. CDR3 amino acids: CASSLEGAPTGELFF. The CDR3 nucleotides are TGTGCCAGCAGTTTAGAGGGGGCGCCCACCGGGGAGCTGTTTTTT.

The J gene is TRBJ2-7, the V gene TRBV5-4, with 9 bases matching TRBD2. After removal of 4 bases from V and 4 bases from J, the junction contained 9 bases not matched to a gene. Germline values: CDR1 SGHNT, CDR2 YYREEE (reference sequence). This CDR3 has 15 amino acids. The CDR3 coding sequence is TGTGCCAGCAGCGAGGGTAGCGGGAGTATTTACGAGCAGTACTTC. Translation gives CASSEGSGSIYEQYF.

This chain links TRBV6-5 with TRBJ2-5, with TRBD1 as a possible D gene (6 bases). The assigned J gene may be wrong: the sequence end matches TRBJ2-7 better. The CDR3 contains 14 residues. Germline assignment: CDR1 MNHEY and CDR2 SVGAGI. The CDR3 DNA reads TGTGCCAGCACCAGGCAGGGGTTTGGTTACGAGCAGTACTTC. As protein: CASTRQGFGYEQYF.

The CDR3 sequence: CASSESQGINEQYF. CDR3 bases: TGCGCCAGCAGTGAGTCCCAGGGTATCAACGAGCAGTACTTC. The chain employs TRBV10-1 and TRBJ2-7, with D perhaps matching TRBD1 (5 bases). Trimming stripped 0 bases from V and 5 bases from J, with 11 bases between. Germline assignment: CDR1 WNHNN and CDR2 SYGVQD (reference sequence). CDR3 size: 14 residues.

V usage is TRBV6-1 and J usage is TRBJ1-2, with D perhaps matching TRBD1 (5 bases). Germline CDR1 is MNHNS and CDR2 is SASEGT. V was pared by 6 bases and J by 4 bases, with 9 bases between. This CDR3 is built from 12 residues. The CDR3 DNA reads as TGTGCCAGCAGACAGGATCTCTATGGCTACACCTTC. Translation gives CASRQDLYGYTF.

J is TRBJ1-1 and V is TRBV11-3; 8 nucleotides align to TRBD1. V lost 5 bases to trimming and J lost 0 bases; unmatched junction nucleotides: 2. The CDR3 is 14 residues long. Germline V gives CDR1 SGHNT, CDR2 YENEEA. The CDR3 bases are TGTGCCAGCAGCCCGACAGGGGTGAACACTGAAGCTTTCTTT. Translating it yields CASSPTGVNTEAFF. The full variable domain, in which reference TRBV11-3 and TRBJ1-1 provide the parts outside the CDR3, is EAGVVQSPRYKIIEKKQPVAFWCNPISGHNTLYWYLQNLGQGPELLIRYENEEAVDDSQLPKDRFSAERLKGVDSTLKIQPAELGDSAVYLCASSPTGVNTEAFFGQGTRLTVV.

This clone was detected once. The chain employs TRBV28 and TRBJ1-2, with 7 bases fitting TRBD1. CDR1 is MDHEN and CDR2 is SYDVKM in the germline V gene. The CDR3 has 15 residues. V lost 5 bases and J lost 2; bases outside the gene matches: 8. CDR3 nucleotide sequence: TGTGCCAGCAGTCCGACAGGGAGGTTAAACTATGGCTACACCTTC. Amino acids: CASSPTGRLNYGYTF.

V is TRBV7-6 and J is TRBJ2-1, with a possible D match to TRBD2 (5 bases). Germline CDR1 reads SGHVS; CDR2 reads FNYEAQ. The CDR3 has 15 amino acids. Trimming pared 5 bases from V and 0 bases from J, leaving 11 bases between. The CDR3 DNA is TGTGCCAGCAGCCCGGTAGCGAGCTCCTACAATGAGCAGTTCTTC. Translating it yields CASSPVASSYNEQFF. The variable domain in full, with the rest retrieved from reference TRBV7-6 and TRBJ2-1, is GAGVSQSPRYKVTKRGQDVALRCDPISGHVSLYWYRQALGQGPEFLTYFNYEAQQDKSGLPNDRFSAERPEGSISTLTIQRTEQRDSAMYRCASSPVASSYNEQFFGPGTRLTVL.

J is TRBJ1-3 and V is TRBV9; 8 nucleotides align to TRBD1. J was trimmed by 0 bases and V by 0 bases; bases with no gene match: 5. This CDR3 has 17 residues. CDR1 and CDR2 (germline): SGDLS, YYNGEE. The CDR3 protein is CASSVGGQARSGNTIYF. CDR3 sequence (DNA): TGTGCCAGCAGCGTAGGGGGACAGGCCCGCTCTGGAAACACCATATATTTT.

The rearrangement links TRBV5-4 to TRBJ2-3; D gene ambiguous. Trimming left V 1 base short and J 0 bases short, with 12 bases between. CDR1 and CDR2 (germline): SGHNT, YYREEE (reference sequence). The length of the CDR3 is 16 residues. The CDR3 region is CASSLNGYRSTDTQYF. For the CDR3, the DNA is TGTGCCAGCAGCTTGAATGGGTACAGAAGCACAGATACGCAGTATTTT.

The rearrangement uses TRBV5-4 and TRBJ2-7; TRBD2 agrees at 8 bases. The CDR3 is made up of 16 amino acids. CDR1 SGHNT and CDR2 YYREEE come from the germline V gene (reference sequence). V was clipped by 0 bases and J by 1 base; unmatched bases: 6. This CDR3 reads CASSLGSSGWSYEQYF. CDR3 nucleotides: TGTGCCAGCAGCTTGGGGTCTAGCGGGTGGTCCTACGAGCAGTACTTC.

This clone came up once. This chain links TRBV27 with TRBJ2-7, with a tentative D call TRBD1 (7 bases). CDR1 and CDR2 from the germline V gene are MNHEY and SMNVEV (reference sequence). Trimming stripped 10 bases from V and 6 bases from J, with 19 bases between. The CDR3 is 13 amino acids. CDR3 residues: CATLGHRGGEQYF. The CDR3 region has the DNA TGTGCCACCCTTGGGCACAGGGGAGGCGAGCAGTACTTC.